The rows below give T cell receptor beta chains drawn from one sample of a study of blood T cell repertoires in COVID-19. The protocol was immunoSEQ multiplex PCR, while the TCRdb copy is restricted to in-frame clones and leaves out a portion. The profile covers approximately 200,000 clones, with about four fifths appearing a single time and roughly 7% taken by the ten largest. The source material was peripheral blood. The origin of the receptors is a woman aged 80 or over with COVID-19, enrolled during active disease. Each CDR3 is given with its conserved first and last residue. The order of the fields is V gene, J gene, D gene, clone size, CDR3 protein, CDR3 DNA. A D gene is named only where the DNA matches it firmly. Not every row has a clone size; where given, it reads once, few, many or a size class.

TRBV6-2/TRBV6-3	TRBJ1-5	TRBD1	NA	CASSYSGTVKAQHF	TGTGCCAGCAGTTATTCGGGGACAGTCAAGGCCCAGCATTTT
TRBV6-5	TRBJ1-6	NA	NA	CASSYSRANNSPLHF	TGTGCCAGCAGTTACTCGCGGGCCAATAATTCACCCCTCCACTTT
TRBV7-9	TRBJ2-5	TRBD2	once	CASSIGTSGSGSLETQYF	TGTGCCAGCAGCATCGGGACTAGCGGGAGTGGCAGCTTAGAGACCCAGTACTTC
TRBV28	TRBJ1-4	NA	once	CASRRNEKLFF	TGTGCCAGCAGGCGGAATGAAAAACTGTTTTTT
TRBV2	TRBJ2-5	TRBD2	NA	CASSSSGSETQYF	TGTGCCAGCAGTTCTAGCGGGAGTGAGACCCAGTACTTC
TRBV28	TRBJ1-1	NA	NA	CASSRYQGRGVNTEAFF	TGTGCCAGCAGCCGATATCAGGGGAGGGGGGTGAACACTGAAGCTTTCTTT
TRBV5-1	TRBJ2-5	TRBD1	NA	CASSLGQGGAETQYF	TGCGCCAGCAGCTTGGGACAGGGGGGAGCGGAGACCCAGTACTTC
TRBV28	TRBJ1-1	NA	NA	CASSSFVGGTEAFF	TGTGCCAGCAGTTCCTTCGTGGGGGGCACTGAAGCTTTCTTT
TRBV9	TRBJ2-1	NA	NA	CASSSSQGNREQFF	TGTGCCAGCAGCTCATCGCAGGGGAACAGGGAGCAGTTCTTC
TRBV7-3	TRBJ2-3	NA	NA	CASSLTGDTQYF	TGTGCCAGCAGCTTAACGGGCGATACGCAGTATTTT
TRBV9	TRBJ2-2	NA	once	CASSVAQWKGELFF	TGTGCCAGCAGCGTAGCACAGTGGAAAGGGGAGCTGTTTTTT
TRBV20-1	TRBJ2-7	NA	NA	CSASPRVRGYEQYF	TGCAGTGCTAGTCCCAGAGTAAGGGGCTACGAGCAGTACTTC
TRBV18	TRBJ2-2	TRBD1	NA	CASSPSTGGGTGELFF	TGTGCCAGCTCACCCTCGACAGGGGGCGGCACCGGGGAGCTGTTTTTT
TRBV7-9	TRBJ1-1	TRBD1	NA	CASSFRTGVDRTEAFF	TGTGCCAGCAGCTTCAGGACAGGGGTCGATCGGACTGAAGCTTTCTTT
TRBV3-1/TRBV3-2	TRBJ1-2	TRBD1	NA	CASSQTGTGGWNYGYTF	TGTGCCAGCAGCCAAACCGGGACAGGGGGCTGGAACTATGGCTACACCTTC